This T cell receptor beta chain was recorded in a study of HIV-infected patients and healthy controls. Regarding the study as a whole: No HLA typing of donors was done in this study.

This clonotype was seen many times. As yet, its antigen is unknown. cDNA was made from around 0.5 ug RNA using alpha and beta constant primers. Separate chain-specific third strand synthesis with multiplexing indices produced the alpha and beta libraries. Each cDNA molecule was barcoded, and a single primer pair amplified each chain. The cDNA received a 5' RACE adapter containing a random hexamer plus an SP2 sequencing primer site. MiXCR was run by TCRdb on the 5' RACE reads, yielding one entry per CDR3 protein. The table has 4,500 to 6,000 distinct CDR3 sequences, about 8.8% seen once. Roughly three months, about 14 weeks, into antiretroviral therapy, follow-up blood was collected. Whole blood was used without fractionation, so all unsorted peripheral T cells were included. V was cut by 0 bases and J by 4 bases, with 4 bases left in between. Germline CDR1 DFQATT, CDR2 SNEGSKA (reference sequence). CDR3 size: 11 residues.

Sequenced material: blood, taken during antiretroviral therapy. The genes are TRBV20-1 and TRBJ2-7, with no clear D. This TCR came from an adult with HIV infection. The CDR3 sequence is CSARDQYEQYF. Written as DNA, the CDR3 is TGCAGTGCTAGAGATCAATACGAGCAGTACTTC.